The rows below give T cell receptor beta chains drawn from one sample of a study of blood T cell repertoires in COVID-19. Clones were read by immunoSEQ multiplex PCR, and TCRdb kept only the in-frame ones, dropping some. The data hold around 220,000 clones, with more than 60% observed a single time. Sequenced sample: peripheral blood. These receptors came from a woman aged 40 to 49 with active or convalescent COVID-19. CDR3s include the opening cysteine and the closing phenylalanine or tryptophan. D genes are given only for firm matches. Some rows have no size entry. The others give once, few or many, or a class for an expanded clone.

clone size	V gene	D gene	J gene	CDR3 DNA	CDR3 protein
-	TRBV4-1	TRBD1	TRBJ1-6	TGCGCCAGCAGCTTGGGACAGCATAATTCACCCCTCCACTTT	CASSLGQHNSPLHF
few	TRBV28	-	TRBJ1-4	TGTGCCAGCGCACAGGGCACTAATGAAAAACTGTTTTTT	CASAQGTNEKLFF
-	TRBV30	-	TRBJ2-2	TGTGCCTGGAGTGCCCGCACCGGGGAGCTGTTTTTT	CAWSARTGELFF
-	TRBV15	-	TRBJ1-4	TGTGCCACCAGCGCACAGGGTAGTTATGAAAAACTGTTTTTT	CATSAQGSYEKLFF
-	TRBV6-1	-	TRBJ1-5	TGTGCCAGCAGTGAACAGGGGCCCGGACCATCTTATAGCAATCAGCCCCAGCATTTT	CASSEQGPGPSYSNQPQHF
few	TRBV12-3/TRBV12-4	-	TRBJ2-2	TGTGCCAGCAGCCAGGGTTCCGGGGAGCTGTTTTTT	CASSQGSGELFF
-	TRBV23-1	-	TRBJ1-5	TGCGCCAGCTTACTCGACAGGACCCATCAGCCCCAGCATTTT	CASLLDRTHQPQHF
-	TRBV15	TRBD1	TRBJ1-3	TGTGCCACCGGGGCTGACAGGGCTGGAAACACCATATATTTT	CATGADRAGNTIYF
-	TRBV5-1	TRBD1	TRBJ1-1	TGCGCCAGCAGCCCCGGGGCAGGGGGCTCTAACACTGAAGCTTTCTTT	CASSPGAGGSNTEAFF
-	TRBV5-1	-	TRBJ1-2	TGCGCCAGCAGCTTGGCCAGTTTAGCGGTTGGCTACACCTTC	CASSLASLAVGYTF
-	TRBV3-1/TRBV3-2	TRBD1	TRBJ1-4	TGTGCCAGCAGCCAAGAAGTGGACAGGGGTGGAGAAAAACTGTTTTTT	CASSQEVDRGGEKLFF
-	TRBV10-3	-	TRBJ1-1	TGTGCCATCAGAATGATGGGGGCTAGGACTGAAGCTTTCTTT	CAIRMMGARTEAFF
-	TRBV19	-	TRBJ1-1	TGTGCCAGTAGTTCGACAGTTAACACTGAAGCTTTCTTT	CASSSTVNTEAFF
-	TRBV28	-	TRBJ1-1	TGTGCCAGCAGAATGCCCCAGGGGATGAGGAACACTGAAGCTTTCTTT	CASRMPQGMRNTEAFF
-	TRBV28	-	TRBJ1-1	TGTGCCAGCAGTCTTCCGGGAGTGAACACTGAAGCTTTCTTT	CASSLPGVNTEAFF
-	TRBV4-1	-	TRBJ1-5	TGCGCCAGCAGCCAAGATTGGCAGGGCAGCAATCAGCCCCAGCATTTT	CASSQDWQGSNQPQHF
-	TRBV28	-	TRBJ1-2	TGTGCCAGCAACGACAGGTCCTATGGCTACACCTTC	CASNDRSYGYTF
-	TRBV11-2	TRBD2	TRBJ2-5	TGTGCCAGCAGCTTAGTCGGAAGCGGGGGGAATAAAGAGACCCAGTACTTC	CASSLVGSGGNKETQYF
-	TRBV7-7	TRBD1	TRBJ1-2	TGTGCTAGCAGCTTAGGTCGGGTCGACAGGGATCACTATGGCTACACCTTC	CASSLGRVDRDHYGYTF
few	TRBV18	-	TRBJ1-1	TGTGCCAGCTCACCAGGGACACCGAACACTGAAGCTTTCTTT	CASSPGTPNTEAFF
-	TRBV10-2	TRBD2	TRBJ2-2	TGCGCCAGCAGAGACCCCGGGACTAGCGGGGGGGTGAGGTGGACCGGGGAGCTGTTTTTT	CASRDPGTSGGVRWTGELFF
-	TRBV5-6	-	TRBJ1-2	TGTGCCAGCAGCTATCAGACTAACTATGGCTACACCTTC	CASSYQTNYGYTF
-	TRBV30	TRBD1	TRBJ2-2	TGTGCCTGGAGACACGGGACAGCCGGGGAGCTGTTTTTT	CAWRHGTAGELFF
-	TRBV3-1/TRBV3-2	TRBD1	TRBJ1-5	TGTGCCAGCAGCCAAGCGGGACAGGGGGCTCGCAATCAGCCCCAGCATTTT	CASSQAGQGARNQPQHF